The 3 T cell receptor beta chains listed next were all sequenced from one sample in a study of CD8+CD57+ T cells in acquired aplastic anemia. Sequencing involved patients with CD8+CD57+ cell expansion previously shown by flow cytometry. For CDR3 and TCR beta VDJ profiling, genomic DNA was the template used. TCRdb reanalysed the reads using MiXCR and keeps one entry per CDR3 protein. In the table there are under 200,000 distinct CDR3 sequences, roughly 48% of which are singletons. Sequencing used sorted CD4+, CD8+, or CD8+CD57+ T cells (not recorded which) from PBMCs. The origin of the receptors is a human donor with aplastic anemia.

The V gene is TRBV19, the J gene TRBJ2-2; 7 positions match TRBD2. This CDR3 is 15 amino acids long. The germline gives CDR1 LNHDA, CDR2 SQIVND (reference sequence). The ends lost 7 bases at V and 4 bases at J; junction bases unmatched: 9. The CDR3 is CASNSVGGVTGELFF. CDR3 DNA: TGTGCCAGTAACTCAGTGGGAGGGGTCACCGGGGAGCTGTTTTTT.

This clonotype was detected many times. This chain connects TRBV15 to TRBJ2-3; 8 nucleotides line up with TRBD2. The length of the CDR3 is 16 residues. From germline, CDR1 is LNHNV and CDR2 YYDKDF (reference sequence). V was pared by 1 base and J by 5 bases, with 8 bases of the junction left unmatched. The CDR3 nucleotides are TGTGCCACCAGCAGAGTGGGTAGCGGGAACCGAGATACGCAGTATTTT. Amino acids: CATSRVGSGNRDTQYF.

This clonotype appeared once. The junction departs from germline at one end; a sequencing error may be responsible. This chain joins TRBV20-1 and TRBJ2-5; D perhaps matches TRBD1 (5 bases). Germline V gives CDR1 DFQATT, CDR2 SNEGSKA (reference sequence). The CDR3 runs to 14 residues. The CDR3 loop reads CSARDNDSQVTQYF. In DNA, the CDR3 is TGCAGTGCTAGAGATAACGACAGCCAAGTGACCCAGTACTTC.